This is a list of T cell receptor beta chains from one sample in a study of cytomegalovirus exposure and HLA in healthy donors. TCRdb's copy holds only in-frame clones and misses some; the assay was immunoSEQ multiplex PCR. The sample yields approximately 68,000 clones, about 75% seen once. The specimen was PBMCs. These receptors were taken from a woman younger than 45 in good health and CMV-seropositive. Each CDR3 is given with its conserved first and last residue. The D gene is left open where the match is weak. Some rows have no size entry. The others give once, few or many, or a class for an expanded clone.

TRBV5-1	TRBD1	TRBJ1-1	.	15	TGCGCCAGCAGCTTGGTCGCAGGGGGCGCCTCTGAAGCTTTCTTT	CASSLVAGGASEAFF
TRBV15	.	TRBJ2-1	.	13	TGTGCCACCAGCAGAGGGGGACTTCTTGAGCAGTTCTTC	CATSRGGLLEQFF
TRBV18	.	TRBJ2-5	.	12	TGTGCCAGCTCACCGGAGCTTGGGACCCAGTACTTC	CASSPELGTQYF
TRBV7-2	.	TRBJ2-7	.	16	TGTGCCAGCAGCTCACCTGACTTAAACCTGGTATACGAGCAGTACTTC	CASSSPDLNLVYEQYF
TRBV7-2	TRBD2	TRBJ2-4	.	16	TGTGCCAGTAGCTTAGATGGCGCACTAGCGATAAACATTCAGTACTTC	CASSLDGALAINIQYF
TRBV7-8	.	TRBJ2-4	.	18	TGTGCCAGCAGCGTCGCCGGGTCGGCGCAGTGGGCCAAAAACATTCAGTACTTC	CASSVAGSAQWAKNIQYF
TRBV15	TRBD1	TRBJ2-1	.	16	TGTGCCACCAGCACACTCCGGGACAGCGCGAGGAATGAGCAGTTCTTC	CATSTLRDSARNEQFF
TRBV6-1	.	TRBJ2-7	.	14	TGTGCCAGCAGTGAAGTCGATGCAGTCTACGAGCAGTACTTC	CASSEVDAVYEQYF
TRBV4-1	TRBD1	TRBJ1-1	.	19	TGCGCCAGCAGCCAAACACCGGGACAGGGGGCGACATTGGTCACTGAAGCTTTCTTT	CASSQTPGQGATLVTEAFF
TRBV2	.	TRBJ2-1	few	15	TGTGCCAGCATGCCTATGAGTGGGAGTTACAATGAGCAGTTCTTC	CASMPMSGSYNEQFF
TRBV10-2	TRBD1	TRBJ1-2	.	13	TGCGCCAGCACCAAGGACAGGAACTATGGCTACACCTTC	CASTKDRNYGYTF
TRBV5-6	.	TRBJ2-7	.	13	TGTGCCAGCAGCTTGGTCGGGGGCTACGAGCAGTACTTC	CASSLVGGYEQYF
TRBV6-6	.	TRBJ2-1	.	12	TGTGCCAGCAGCTACAACCAGGGCGAGCGGTTCTTC	CASSYNQGERFF
TRBV6-5	.	TRBJ1-2	.	13	TGTGCCAGCAGTTACGGTCAGGGAATGGACTACACCTTC	CASSYGQGMDYTF
TRBV4-1	TRBD2	TRBJ2-1	.	17	TGCGCCAGCAGCCCGCGTCATGTGGGCGGGGGATTTGGTGAGCAGTTCTTC	CASSPRHVGGGFGEQFF
TRBV7-2	.	TRBJ1-1	many	12	TGTGCCAGCAGCTTACCTGGAGCCGAAGCTTTCTTT	CASSLPGAEAFF